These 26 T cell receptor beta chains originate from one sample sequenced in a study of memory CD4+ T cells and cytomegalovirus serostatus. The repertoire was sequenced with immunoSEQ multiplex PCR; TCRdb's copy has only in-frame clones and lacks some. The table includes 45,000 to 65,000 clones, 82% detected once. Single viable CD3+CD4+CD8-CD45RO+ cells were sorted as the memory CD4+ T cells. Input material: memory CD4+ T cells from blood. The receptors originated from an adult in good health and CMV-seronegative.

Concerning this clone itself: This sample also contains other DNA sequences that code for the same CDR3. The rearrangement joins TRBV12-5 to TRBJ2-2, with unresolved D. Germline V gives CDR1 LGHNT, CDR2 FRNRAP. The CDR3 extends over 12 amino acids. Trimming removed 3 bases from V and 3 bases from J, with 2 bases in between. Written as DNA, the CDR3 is TGTGCTAGTGGTTTAGACACCGGGGAGCTGTTTTTT. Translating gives CASGLDTGELFF.

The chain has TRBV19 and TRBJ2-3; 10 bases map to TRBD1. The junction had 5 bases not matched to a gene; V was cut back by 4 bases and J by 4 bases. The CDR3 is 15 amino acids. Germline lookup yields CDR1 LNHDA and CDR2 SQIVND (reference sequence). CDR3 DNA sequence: TGTGCCAGTAGTACTGGACAGGGGGTCGCAGATACGCAGTATTTT. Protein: CASSTGQGVADTQYF.

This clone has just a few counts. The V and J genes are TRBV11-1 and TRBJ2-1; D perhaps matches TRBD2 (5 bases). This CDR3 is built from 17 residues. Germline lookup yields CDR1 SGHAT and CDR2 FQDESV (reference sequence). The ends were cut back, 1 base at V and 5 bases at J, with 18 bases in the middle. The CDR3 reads CASSLGRSYTTDNEQFF. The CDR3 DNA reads TGTGCCAGCAGCTTAGGGAGGTCCTACACGACTGACAATGAGCAGTTCTTC.

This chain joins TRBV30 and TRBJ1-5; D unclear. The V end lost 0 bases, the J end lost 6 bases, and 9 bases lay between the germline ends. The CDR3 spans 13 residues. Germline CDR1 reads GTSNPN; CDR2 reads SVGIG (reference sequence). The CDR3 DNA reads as TGTGCCTGGAGTGTAGGAATCGGTCAGCCCCAGCATTTT. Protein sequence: CAWSVGIGQPQHF.

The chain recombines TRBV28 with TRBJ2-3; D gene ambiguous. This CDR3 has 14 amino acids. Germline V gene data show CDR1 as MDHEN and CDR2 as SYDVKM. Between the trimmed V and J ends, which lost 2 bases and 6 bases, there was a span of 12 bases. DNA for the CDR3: TGTGCCAGCAGTTTAGTCGGGCCTGGGGATACGCAGTATTTT. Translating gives CASSLVGPGDTQYF.

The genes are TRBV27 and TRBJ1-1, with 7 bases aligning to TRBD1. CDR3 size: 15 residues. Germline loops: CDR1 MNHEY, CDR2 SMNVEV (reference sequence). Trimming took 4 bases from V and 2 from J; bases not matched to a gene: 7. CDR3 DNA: TGTGCCAGCAGTTGGTCGGGGACAGACAACACTGAAGCTTTCTTT. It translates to CASSWSGTDNTEAFF.

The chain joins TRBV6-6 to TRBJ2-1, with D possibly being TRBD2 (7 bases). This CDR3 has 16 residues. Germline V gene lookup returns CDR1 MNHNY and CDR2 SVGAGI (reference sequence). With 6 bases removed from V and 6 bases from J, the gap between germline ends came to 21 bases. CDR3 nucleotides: TGTGCCAGCAGGCAGGCTGCGGGGGCCCACCTCAATGAGCAGTTCTTC. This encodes CASRQAAGAHLNEQFF.

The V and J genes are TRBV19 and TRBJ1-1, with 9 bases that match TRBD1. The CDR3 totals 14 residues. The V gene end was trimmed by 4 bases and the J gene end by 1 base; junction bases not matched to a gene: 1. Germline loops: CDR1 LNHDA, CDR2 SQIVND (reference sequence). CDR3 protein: CASSTDRGNTEAFF. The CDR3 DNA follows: TGTGCCAGTAGTACGGACAGGGGGAACACTGAAGCTTTCTTT.

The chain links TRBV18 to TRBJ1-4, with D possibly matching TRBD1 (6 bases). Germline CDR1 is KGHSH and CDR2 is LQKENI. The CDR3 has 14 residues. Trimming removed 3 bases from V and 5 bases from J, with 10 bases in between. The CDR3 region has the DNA TGTGCCAGCTCACCGACAGGCAGGAATGAAAAACTGTTTTTT. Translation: CASSPTGRNEKLFF.

The CDR3 region is CASSEAQGQIRGAFF. CDR3 nucleotides: TGTGCCAGCAGTGAAGCGCAGGGACAAATTAGGGGAGCTTTCTTT. The chain has TRBV6-1 and TRBJ1-1; D is perhaps TRBD1 (6 bases). This CDR3 is built from 15 residues. V gave up 0 bases and J gave up 10 bases, with 18 bases separating them. Germline V gene sequence: CDR1 MNHNS, CDR2 SASEGT.

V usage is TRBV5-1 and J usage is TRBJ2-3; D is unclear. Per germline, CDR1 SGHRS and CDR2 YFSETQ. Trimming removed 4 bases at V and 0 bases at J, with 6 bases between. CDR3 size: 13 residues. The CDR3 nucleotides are TGCGCCAGCAGCGAAGCTAGCACAGATACGCAGTATTTT. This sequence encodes CASSEASTDTQYF. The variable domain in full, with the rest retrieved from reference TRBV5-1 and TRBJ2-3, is KAGVTQTPRYLIKTRGQQVTLSCSPISGHRSVSWYQQTPGQGLQFLFEYFSETQRNKGNFPGRFSGRQFSNSRSEMNVSTLELGDSALYLCASSEASTDTQYFGPGTRLTVL.

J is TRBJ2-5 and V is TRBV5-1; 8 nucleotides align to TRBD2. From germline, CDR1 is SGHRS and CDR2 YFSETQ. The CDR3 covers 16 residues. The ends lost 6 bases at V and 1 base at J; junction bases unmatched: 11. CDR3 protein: CASTVWGSGSQETQYF. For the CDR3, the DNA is TGCGCCAGCACCGTCTGGGGGAGCGGGAGCCAAGAGACCCAGTACTTC.

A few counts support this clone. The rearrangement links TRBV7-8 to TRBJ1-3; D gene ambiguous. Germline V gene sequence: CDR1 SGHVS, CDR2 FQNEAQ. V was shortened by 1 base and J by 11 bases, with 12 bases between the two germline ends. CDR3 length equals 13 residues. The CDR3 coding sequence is TGTGCCAGCAGCTTAGACACAAGGCGCGCCATATATTTT. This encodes CASSLDTRRAIYF.

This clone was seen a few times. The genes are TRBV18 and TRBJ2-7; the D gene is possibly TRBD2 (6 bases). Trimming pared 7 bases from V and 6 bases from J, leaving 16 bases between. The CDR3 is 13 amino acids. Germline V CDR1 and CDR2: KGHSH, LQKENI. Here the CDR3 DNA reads TGTGCCAGCTTTAACGGAGGAGGGTCCGAGCAGTACTTC. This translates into CASFNGGGSEQYF. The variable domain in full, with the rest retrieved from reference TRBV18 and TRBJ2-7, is NAGVMQNPRHLVRRRGQEARLRCSPMKGHSHVYWYRQLPEEGLKFMVYLQKENIIDESGMPKERFSAEFPKEGPSILRIQQVVRGDSAAYFCASFNGGGSEQYFGPGTRLTVT.

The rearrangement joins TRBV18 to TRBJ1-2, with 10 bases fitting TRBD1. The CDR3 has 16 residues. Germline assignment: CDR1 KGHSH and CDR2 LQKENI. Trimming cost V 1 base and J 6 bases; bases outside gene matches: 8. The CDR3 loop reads CASSPQSGQGIHGYTF. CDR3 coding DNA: TGTGCCAGCTCACCACAGTCGGGACAGGGGATTCATGGCTACACCTTC. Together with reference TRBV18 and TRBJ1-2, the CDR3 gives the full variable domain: NAGVMQNPRHLVRRRGQEARLRCSPMKGHSHVYWYRQLPEEGLKFMVYLQKENIIDESGMPKERFSAEFPKEGPSILRIQQVVRGDSAAYFCASSPQSGQGIHGYTFGSGTRLTVV.

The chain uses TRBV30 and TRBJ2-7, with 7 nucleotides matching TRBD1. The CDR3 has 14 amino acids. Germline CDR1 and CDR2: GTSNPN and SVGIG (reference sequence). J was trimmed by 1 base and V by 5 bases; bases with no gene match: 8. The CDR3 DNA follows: TGTGCCTGGGACAGGGACCCCGCTTCCTACGAGCAGTACTTC. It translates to CAWDRDPASYEQYF.

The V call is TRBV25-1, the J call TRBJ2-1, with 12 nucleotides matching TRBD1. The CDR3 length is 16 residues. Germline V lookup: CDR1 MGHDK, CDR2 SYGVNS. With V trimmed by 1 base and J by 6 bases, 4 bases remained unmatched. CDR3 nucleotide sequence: TGTGCCAGCAGTGAATTGGGGACAGGGGGCTCCAATGAGCAGTTCTTC. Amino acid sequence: CASSELGTGGSNEQFF.

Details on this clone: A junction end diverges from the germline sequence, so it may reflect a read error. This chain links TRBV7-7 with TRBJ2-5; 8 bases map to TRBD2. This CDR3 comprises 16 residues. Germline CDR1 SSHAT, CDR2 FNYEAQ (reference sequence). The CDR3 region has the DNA TGTGCTAGCAGCTTAGGGGCGGGGGGAGCCCAAGAGACCCAGTACTTC. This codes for CASSLGAGGAQETQYF.

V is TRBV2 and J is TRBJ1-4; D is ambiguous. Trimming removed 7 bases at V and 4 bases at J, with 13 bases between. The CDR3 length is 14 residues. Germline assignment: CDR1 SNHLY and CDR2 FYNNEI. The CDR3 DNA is TGTGCCAGCAAGGCAACAGCCAATAATGAAAAACTGTTTTTT. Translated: CASKATANNEKLFF.

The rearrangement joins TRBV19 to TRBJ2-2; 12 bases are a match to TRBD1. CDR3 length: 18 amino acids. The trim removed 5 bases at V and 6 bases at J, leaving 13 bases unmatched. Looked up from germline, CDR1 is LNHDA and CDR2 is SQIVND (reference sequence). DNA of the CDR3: TGTGCCAGTAGTTTGGCCCCCGGGACAGGGGGCGCATCCGGGGAGCTGTTTTTT. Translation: CASSLAPGTGGASGELFF.

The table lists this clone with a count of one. This CDR3 reads CASSLYPGNEQFF. The CDR3 DNA follows: TGCGCCAGCAGCTTGTACCCTGGCAATGAGCAGTTCTTC. V is TRBV5-1 and J is TRBJ2-1; D uncertain. The CDR3 totals 13 residues. Germline CDR1 is SGHRS and CDR2 is YFSETQ. V was clipped by 1 base and J by 6 bases, with 8 bases between them.

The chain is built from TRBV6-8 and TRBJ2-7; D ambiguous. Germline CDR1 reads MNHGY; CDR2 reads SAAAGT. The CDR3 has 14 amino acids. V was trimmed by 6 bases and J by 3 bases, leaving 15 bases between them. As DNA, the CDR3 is TGTGCCAGCAGGTATCAGGCCGGAAACTACGAGCAGTACTTC. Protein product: CASRYQAGNYEQYF.

The CDR3 sequence: CASSSADHTNTEAFF. Written as DNA, the CDR3 is TGTGCCAGCAGCTCCGCGGACCACACGAACACTGAAGCTTTCTTT. The rearrangement links TRBV5-6 to TRBJ1-1; D uncertain. The length of the CDR3 is 15 residues. Germline CDR1 reads SGHDT; CDR2 reads YYEEEE. Trimming shortened V by 3 bases and J by 1 base, and 13 bases separated the two germline ends.

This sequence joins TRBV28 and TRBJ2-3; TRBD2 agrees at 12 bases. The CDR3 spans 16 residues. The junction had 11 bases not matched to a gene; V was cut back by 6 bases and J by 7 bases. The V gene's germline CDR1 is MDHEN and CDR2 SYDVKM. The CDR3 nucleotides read TGTGCCAGCAGCCCACCCCTAGCGGGGGGGCCACATACGCAGTATTTT. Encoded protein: CASSPPLAGGPHTQYF.

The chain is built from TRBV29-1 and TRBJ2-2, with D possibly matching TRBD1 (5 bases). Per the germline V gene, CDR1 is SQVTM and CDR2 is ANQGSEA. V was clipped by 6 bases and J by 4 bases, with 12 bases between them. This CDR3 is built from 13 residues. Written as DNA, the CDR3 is TGCAGCGTAAGGGGTTCGGGCACCGGGGAGCTGTTTTTT. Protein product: CSVRGSGTGELFF.

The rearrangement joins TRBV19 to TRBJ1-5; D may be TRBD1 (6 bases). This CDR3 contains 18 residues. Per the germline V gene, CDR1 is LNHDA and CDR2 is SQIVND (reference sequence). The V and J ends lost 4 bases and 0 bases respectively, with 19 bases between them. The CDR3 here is CASSTQWTVRDSNQPQHF. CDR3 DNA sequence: TGTGCCAGTAGTACACAGTGGACAGTAAGAGATAGCAATCAGCCCCAGCATTTT.